The 7 T cell receptor beta chains presented below share a single source sample, sequenced in a study of early T cells in non-severe SARS-CoV-2 infection listed by TCRdb under 2021. Receptor amplification or capture employed 5' RACE. Data came from a NextSeq 500. Clones were called with MiXCR by TCRdb after fastp trimmed the public reads at Q25, and only in-frame beta chains were retained. CDR3 protein duplicates are merged, each entry listing the most common genes and DNA. In all, the sample holds 60,000 or so distinct CDR3 sequences, and around 8.5% of those were seen once. The biggest ten clones account for roughly 20% of the sample. The specimen was whole blood. The origin of the receptors is an adult who was a healthcare worker with PCR-confirmed SARS-CoV-2 infection or an uninfected control (not recorded which).

This clonotype was seen only a few times. This chain uses TRBV20-1 with TRBJ2-5, with a weak D call TRBD1 (5 bases). CDR1 and CDR2 (germline): DFQATT, SNEGSKA (reference sequence). The CDR3 has 14 amino acids. V dropped 0 bases and J dropped 5 bases, with 13 bases sitting between them. CDR3: CSAREPLGVETQYF. The CDR3 bases are TGCAGTGCTAGAGAGCCCTTAGGGGTGGAGACCCAGTACTTC.

The J gene is TRBJ2-5, the V gene TRBV29-1, with a possible D match to TRBD2 (7 bases). Germline V CDR1 and CDR2: SQVTM, ANQGSEA. The CDR3 loop spans 11 amino acids. The CDR3 DNA is TGCAGTGCGGGGGCTCGGGAGACCCAGTACTTC. Protein sequence: CSAGARETQYF.

This clonotype showed up just a few times. The V call is TRBV5-5, the J call TRBJ2-4; D unclear. The germline V gene encodes CDR1 SGHKS and CDR2 YYEKEE (reference sequence). This CDR3 has 11 residues. V shed 3 bases and J shed 8 bases, with 6 bases lying between them. The CDR3 coding sequence is TGTGCCAGCAGCTCCCTCGACATTCAGTACTTC. Its protein is CASSSLDIQYF.

The chain recombines TRBV7-2 with TRBJ2-3; a possible D gene is TRBD1 (6 bases). There are 15 residues in the CDR3. Deletions cut 5 bases from V and 1 base from J, with 13 bases between. The germline V gene has CDR1 SGHTA and CDR2 FQGNSA. The CDR3 DNA reads as TGTGCCAGCAGCATCGAGGGGGTAGGCACAGATACGCAGTATTTT. Encoded protein: CASSIEGVGTDTQYF.

This chain connects TRBV5-1 to TRBJ1-1; a possible D gene is TRBD1 (5 bases). Trimming removed 5 bases at V and 0 bases at J, with 17 bases between. CDR1 and CDR2 from the germline V gene are SGHRS and YFSETQ. The CDR3 is 16 residues long. CDR3 sequence (DNA): TGCGCCAGCAGAGGGGCTATTGGGGAAATGAACACTGAAGCTTTCTTT. Encoded protein: CASRGAIGEMNTEAFF. Together with reference TRBV5-1 and TRBJ1-1, the CDR3 gives the full variable domain: KAGVTQTPRYLIKTRGQQVTLSCSPISGHRSVSWYQQTPGQGLQFLFEYFSETQRNKGNFPGRFSGRQFSNSRSEMNVSTLELGDSALYLCASRGAIGEMNTEAFFGQGTRLTVV.

This chain uses TRBV15 with TRBJ1-6, with D uncertain. In germline, CDR1 is LNHNV, CDR2 YYDKDF (reference sequence). The CDR3 is made up of 18 amino acids. V lost 3 bases to trimming and J lost 7 bases, with 22 bases between them. The CDR3 DNA sequence: TGTGCCACCAGCAGGGACCCCCGGACGGGTGGGAAGAATTCACCCCTCCACTTT. Amino acid sequence: CATSRDPRTGGKNSPLHF.

This chain connects TRBV20-1 to TRBJ1-1; TRBD1 matches at 8 bases. The CDR3 consists of 14 residues. The V and J ends lost 6 bases and 0 bases, in that order; junction bases with no gene match: 6. Germline values: CDR1 DFQATT, CDR2 SNEGSKA (reference sequence). The CDR3 region has the DNA TGCAGTGCGCTCAGGGGGCTGATGAACACTGAAGCTTTCTTT. Protein sequence: CSALRGLMNTEAFF.